The 9 T cell receptor beta chains in this list originate from one sample, sequenced in a study of long-term antiretroviral therapy in people with HIV. Survey level was the resolution at which the v3.0 immunoSEQ assay ran. Some clones are missing from TCRdb's copy, which holds only in-frame ones; the method was immunoSEQ multiplex PCR. The sample consists of about 18,000 clones, less than 85% of them appearing once. This material consisted of unsorted PBMCs, taken at the start of antiretroviral therapy, before treatment. The receptors originated from a man aged 18-30 years with HIV.

The rearrangement uses TRBV28 and TRBJ1-5; 7 bases line up with TRBD1. This CDR3 contains 15 residues. CDR1 and CDR2 from the germline V gene are MDHEN and SYDVKM. J was trimmed by 6 bases and V by 6 bases; bases with no gene match: 11. The CDR3: CASREGALVGQPQHF. The CDR3, as DNA: TGTGCCAGCAGGGAGGGGGCCCTGGTCGGTCAGCCCCAGCATTTT.

The chain has TRBV6-5 and TRBJ2-7, with no clear D. From germline, CDR1 is MNHEY and CDR2 SVGAGI. The CDR3 runs to 13 residues. V dropped 6 bases and J dropped 3 bases, with 12 bases sitting between them. The CDR3 spells CASREPIVYEQYF. The CDR3 bases are TGTGCCAGCAGGGAGCCTATCGTCTACGAGCAGTACTTC.

The gene calls are TRBV19 and TRBJ1-1; D may be TRBD1 (6 bases). The CDR3 sequence is 12 residues long. V lost 8 bases and J lost 5, with 12 bases in between. The germline V gene encodes CDR1 LNHDA and CDR2 SQIVND (reference sequence). CDR3 DNA sequence: TGTGCCAGTCAGCAGGGGTGGACTGAAGCTTTCTTT. The encoded protein is CASQQGWTEAFF.

The rearrangement uses TRBV19 and TRBJ2-2; 13 nucleotides agree with TRBD2. The germline gives CDR1 LNHDA, CDR2 SQIVND (reference sequence). Trimming cost V 4 bases and J 4 bases; bases outside gene matches: 6. The CDR3 length is 17 residues. This CDR3 is CASSTRGTSGVTGELFF. The CDR3 DNA is TGTGCCAGTAGTACTCGCGGGACTAGCGGGGTCACCGGGGAGCTGTTTTTT.

The chain carries TRBV4-3 and TRBJ1-1; no definite D call. The germline V and J ends were trimmed by 3 bases and 0 bases, with 11 bases remaining between them. CDR3 size: 15 residues. The germline gives CDR1 LGHNA, CDR2 YSLEER. The DNA of the CDR3 is TGCGCCAGCAGCCAGAGAAGAACCGTGAACACTGAAGCTTTCTTT. This encodes CASSQRRTVNTEAFF.

This chain links TRBV13 with TRBJ1-6; D not certain. The CDR3 sequence is 16 residues long. Germline-derived CDR1 and CDR2 are PRHDT and FYEKMQ (reference sequence). The ends were cut back, 1 base at V and 0 bases at J, with 7 bases in the middle. Here the CDR3 reads CASSLEGSSYNSPLHF. The CDR3 DNA follows: TGTGCCAGCAGCTTAGAGGGCAGCTCCTATAATTCACCCCTCCACTTT. The whole variable domain, remainder taken from reference TRBV13 and TRBJ1-6, is AAGVIQSPRHLIKEKRETATLKCYPIPRHDTVYWYQQGPGQDPQFLISFYEKMQSDKGSIPDRFSAQQFSDYHSELNMSSLELGDSALYFCASSLEGSSYNSPLHFGNGTRLTVT.

This sequence joins TRBV30 and TRBJ2-3; D is ambiguous. Germline assignment: CDR1 GTSNPN and CDR2 SVGIG (reference sequence). V was pared by 7 bases and J by 1 base, with 9 bases between. The CDR3 sequence is 12 residues long. The CDR3 protein is CALGSGTDTQYF. CDR3 bases: TGTGCCTTGGGATCGGGCACAGATACGCAGTATTTT.

This chain connects TRBV27 to TRBJ2-1, with 8 nucleotides matching TRBD1. Germline CDR1 MNHEY, CDR2 SMNVEV (reference sequence). The V and J ends lost 0 bases and 3 bases, in that order; junction bases with no gene match: 7. The CDR3 loop spans 17 amino acids. CDR3 protein: CASSLSYRQGFYNEQFF. The CDR3 nucleotides are TGTGCCAGCAGTTTATCGTATCGACAGGGGTTCTACAATGAGCAGTTCTTC.

V usage is TRBV9 and J usage is TRBJ2-1, with 8 bases that match TRBD2. Trimming removed 2 bases from V and 8 bases from J; junction bases left unmatched: 6. Per germline, CDR1 SGDLS and CDR2 YYNGEE. The CDR3 spans 14 residues. CDR3 protein: CASSVSGGEYEQFF. The CDR3 DNA follows: TGTGCCAGCAGCGTTTCGGGAGGGGAGTATGAGCAGTTCTTC.